This T cell receptor (beta chain) was retrieved from a study of cytomegalovirus exposure and HLA in healthy donors. The method was immunoSEQ multiplex PCR; TCRdb's version includes in-frame clones alone and lacks a portion of them. The sample consists of about 160,000 clones, around 89% of them appearing once. Trimming pared 5 bases from V and 2 bases from J, leaving 12 bases between. The CDR3 runs 14 residues. CDR1 KGHSH and CDR2 LQKENI come from the germline V gene. Study-level results: TCR beta chains numbering under 200 were designated cytomegalovirus-associated.

As regards this clone: Its target is unknown.

The receptor was derived from a man aged 18 to 35 in good health and CMV-seronegative. Sequenced sample: PBMCs. This chain links TRBV18 with TRBJ1-1; D remains unclear. CDR3 coding DNA: TGTGCCAGCTCAGACATCGGATTTAACACTGAAGCTTTCTTT. This sequence encodes CASSDIGFNTEAFF.